This passage covers 19 T cell receptor beta chains from one sample sequenced in a study of T cell repertoires in cytomegalovirus infection. TCRdb reanalysed the reads using MiXCR and keeps one entry per CDR3 protein. The sample lists hundreds of thousands of distinct CDR3 sequences, 25% to 35% occurring once. The antigens of these receptors remain unknown. The material sequenced was cultured PBMCs, taken from culture after CMV antigen stimulation. The receptors stem from a human donor in good health (CMV status not recorded). Some clones in this sample may be carry-over from other donors' samples.

The chain links TRBV20-1 to TRBJ1-1, with D unresolved. This CDR3 spans 12 amino acids. Trimming left V 6 bases short and J 5 bases short, with 13 bases between. The germline V gene has CDR1 DFQATT and CDR2 SNEGSKA (reference sequence). The CDR3 DNA reads TGCAGTGCATTATCCCTGGGTACTGAAGCTTTCTTT. It translates to CSALSLGTEAFF.

The chain employs TRBV29-1 and TRBJ2-7; 11 bases fit TRBD2. Looked up from germline, CDR1 is SQVTM and CDR2 is ANQGSEA. The CDR3 covers 14 residues. Trimming at V came to 6 bases and at J to 1 base, leaving 5 bases not matched to a gene. The CDR3 coding sequence is TGCAGCGTCGCTACTAGCGGGAGTTCCTACGAGCAGTACTTC. It encodes CSVATSGSSYEQYF.

This clonotype was seen more than once but under ten times. This rearrangement joins TRBV20-1 to TRBJ2-7; 7 nucleotides line up with TRBD2. CDR1 and CDR2 from the germline V gene are DFQATT and SNEGSKA (reference sequence). The V and J ends lost 3 bases and 3 bases, in that order; junction bases with no gene match: 5. The length of the CDR3 is 13 residues. The CDR3 spells CSARRLAVYEQYF. The CDR3, as DNA: TGCAGTGCTAGGCGTCTAGCGGTCTACGAGCAGTACTTC.

The chain combines TRBV4-3 with TRBJ1-5, with a tentative D call TRBD1 (5 bases). This CDR3 comprises 15 residues. The germline V gene has CDR1 LGHNA and CDR2 YSLEER. V was cut by 0 bases and J by 4 bases, with 10 bases left in between. CDR3 DNA sequence: TGCGCCAGCAGCCAAGAAGCAGGGTCGAATCAGCCCCAGCATTTT. It codes for CASSQEAGSNQPQHF.

This clonotype was found a few times. The rearrangement uses TRBV10-3 and TRBJ1-1; no firm D call. Germline V gene lookup returns CDR1 ENHRY and CDR2 SYGVKD. CDR3 length: 15 amino acids. V lost 3 bases and J lost 7, with 18 bases in between. The CDR3 coding sequence is TGTGCCATCAGTGAATCAACACTGGTGGGTTATGAAGCTTTCTTT. Translation gives CAISESTLVGYEAFF.

J is TRBJ2-1 and V is TRBV19, with D perhaps assigned TRBD1 or TRBD2 (5 bases each). Per the germline V gene, CDR1 is LNHDA and CDR2 is SQIVND (reference sequence). This CDR3 has 16 amino acids. V was cut by 5 bases and J by 4 bases, with 18 bases left in between. The chain's CDR3 is CASSSPSGTVYNEQFF. The CDR3 DNA sequence: TGTGCCAGTAGTTCTCCTTCCGGGACGGTTTACAATGAGCAGTTCTTC.

The table lists this clonotype with many counts. V and J are TRBV7-2 and TRBJ2-6; TRBD2 aligns across 14 bases. The CDR3 totals 21 residues. Germline-derived CDR1 and CDR2 are SGHTA and FQGNSA. Unmatched junction bases numbered 14, after V lost 5 bases and J lost 2 bases. CDR3 in DNA: TGTGCCAGCAGCCGAAGCCGGACTAGCGGGAGGTTAAGGCCTGGGGCCAACGTCCTGACTTTC. Its translation: CASSRSRTSGRLRPGANVLTF.

The CDR3 loop is CASSLPLGGRQPQRRGTQYF. The CDR3 DNA sequence: TGTGCCAGCAGCTTACCCCTCGGGGGGCGTCAGCCCCAACGCCGGGGGACCCAGTACTTC. V usage is TRBV7-9 and J usage is TRBJ2-5; the D gene is possibly TRBD2 (7 bases). CDR1 is SEHNR, CDR2 FQNEAQ, per germline (reference sequence). There are 20 residues in the CDR3. V was pared by 2 bases and J by 7 bases, with 32 bases between. The whole variable domain, filled in from reference TRBV7-9 and TRBJ2-5, reads DTGVSQNPRHKITKRGQNVTFRCDPISEHNRLYWYRQTLGQGPEFLTYFQNEAQLEKSRLLSDRFSAERPKGSFSTLEIQRTEQGDSAMYLCASSLPLGGRQPQRRGTQYFGPGTRLLVL.

This chain connects TRBV4-3 to TRBJ2-1; D may correspond to TRBD1 or TRBD2 (5 bases each). This CDR3 contains 15 residues. Trimming removed 0 bases at V and 5 bases at J, with 11 bases between. CDR1 is LGHNA, CDR2 YSLEER, per germline. CDR3 DNA: TGCGCCAGCAGCCAAGAAGGGACCGTACACAATGAGCAGTTCTTC. As protein: CASSQEGTVHNEQFF.

There are many counts of this clonotype. The chain is built from TRBV15 and TRBJ1-3; no clear D. Trimming removed 2 bases at V and 3 bases at J, with 8 bases between. This CDR3 has 14 amino acids. CDR1 is LNHNV and CDR2 is YYDKDF in the germline V gene (reference sequence). CDR3 protein: CATSRQASGNTIYF. The CDR3 nucleotides are TGTGCCACCAGCAGACAGGCGAGTGGAAACACCATATATTTT.

In DNA, the CDR3 is TGTGCCAGCAGTTCCCTCGGACTAGCGGCTTACGAGCAGTACTTC. Its translation is CASSSLGLAAYEQYF. The chain combines TRBV27 with TRBJ2-7, with TRBD2 matching 10 bases. Per the germline V gene, CDR1 is MNHEY and CDR2 is SMNVEV (reference sequence). Unmatched junction bases numbered 7, after V lost 4 bases and J lost 4 bases. This CDR3 has 15 residues.

This chain uses TRBV5-1 with TRBJ2-1; TRBD2 matches 11 bases. The germline gives CDR1 SGHRS, CDR2 YFSETQ. V was pared by 8 bases and J by 2 bases, with 9 bases of the junction left unmatched. This CDR3 spans 16 amino acids. The DNA for the CDR3 is TGCGCCAGTAGCGTCACTAGCGGGGGCACCTACAATGAGCAGTTCTTC. The encoded protein is CASSVTSGGTYNEQFF.

V gene TRBV6-6 combines with J gene TRBJ2-7; TRBD2 is a possible D gene (7 bases). The CDR3 spans 14 residues. Germline V gene data show CDR1 as MNHNY and CDR2 as SVGAGI (reference sequence). The V end lost 2 bases, the J end lost 7 bases, and 15 bases lay between the germline ends. In DNA form, the CDR3 reads TGTGCCAGCAGTTACGGGGGGGCTTTAGAAGAGCAGTACTTC. This codes for CASSYGGALEEQYF.

This clonotype was counted a few times. The CDR3: CASSRGRRVFVTEAFF. As DNA, the CDR3 is TGTGCCAGCAGCCGAGGACGGCGGGTTTTTGTGACTGAAGCTTTCTTT. The chain combines TRBV5-6 with TRBJ1-1, with unresolved D. The CDR3 is made up of 16 amino acids. Trimming stripped 4 bases from V and 5 bases from J, with 21 bases between. Germline V lookup: CDR1 SGHDT, CDR2 YYEEEE.

This sequence joins TRBV7-9 and TRBJ2-1; perhaps TRBD2 as D (5 bases). Germline V gene sequence: CDR1 SEHNR, CDR2 FQNEAQ (reference sequence). V gave up 1 base and J gave up 7 bases, with 17 bases separating them. This CDR3 comprises 16 residues. CDR3 amino acids: CASSLERLLGKNEQFF. CDR3 sequence (DNA): TGTGCCAGCAGCTTAGAGCGTTTACTAGGCAAAAATGAGCAGTTCTTC. Together with reference TRBV7-9 and TRBJ2-1, the CDR3 gives the full variable domain: DTGVSQNPRHKITKRGQNVTFRCDPISEHNRLYWYRQTLGQGPEFLTYFQNEAQLEKSRLLSDRFSAERPKGSFSTLEIQRTEQGDSAMYLCASSLERLLGKNEQFFGPGTRLTVL.

The V gene is TRBV7-2, the J gene TRBJ1-2; D remains unclear. Trimming stripped 3 bases from V and 4 bases from J, with 12 bases between. The CDR3 is 14 residues long. Looked up from germline, CDR1 is SGHTA and CDR2 is FQGNSA. The CDR3 reads CASSFSAGPYGYTF. The CDR3 nucleotides read TGTGCCAGCAGCTTTTCAGCAGGCCCCTATGGCTACACCTTC.

V usage is TRBV19 and J usage is TRBJ2-1; D gene unclear. Per the germline V gene, CDR1 is LNHDA and CDR2 is SQIVND (reference sequence). This CDR3 has 14 amino acids. Trimming pared 6 bases from V and 1 base from J, leaving 10 bases between. In DNA, the CDR3 is TGTGCCAGTAGGAACGCGGATTCCTACAATGAGCAGTTCTTC. Protein: CASRNADSYNEQFF.

This clonotype came up a few times. The V gene is TRBV7-9, the J gene TRBJ2-4; 12 nucleotides match TRBD2. This CDR3 has 16 amino acids. CDR1 SEHNR and CDR2 FQNEAQ come from the germline V gene (reference sequence). Germline trimming cut 1 base from V and 6 bases from J; bases unmatched to any gene: 4. The CDR3 reads CASSLGLAGEGNIQYF. CDR3 in DNA: TGTGCCAGCAGCTTAGGACTAGCGGGAGAAGGAAACATTCAGTACTTC.

This clonotype showed up just a few times. This chain uses TRBV5-6 with TRBJ2-5; 8 nucleotides agree with TRBD2. The V segment lost 2 bases and the J segment 6 bases; nucleotides outside the gene matches: 9. The CDR3 covers 15 residues. Germline V gene data show CDR1 as SGHDT and CDR2 as YYEEEE. CDR3 sequence reads: CASSLSGSGGKTQYF. Here the CDR3 DNA reads TGTGCCAGCAGCTTAAGCGGGAGTGGTGGGAAGACCCAGTACTTC.